One and the same sample provided the 32 T cell receptor beta chains below, sequenced in a study of blood T cell repertoires in COVID-19 (dated by TCRdb to about 2020). The library was produced with the immunoSEQ multiplex PCR assay. This is the immuneACCESS table as TCRdb keeps it, with only in-frame sequences that have V and J called. A part of the clones is gone; compared with another copy, unresolved V genes explain less than half, and the rest is unexplained. The sample data list about 14,000 clones, and roughly four fifths of these were observed just once. The biggest ten clones account for 20% to 25% of the sample. The sample comprised peripheral blood. These receptors were collected from a boy aged 2 to 10 with active or convalescent COVID-19.

The V gene is TRBV7-9, the J gene TRBJ1-1; maybe TRBD1 (5 bases). Germline V gives CDR1 SEHNR, CDR2 FQNEAQ (reference sequence). The V and J ends lost 5 bases and 4 bases respectively, with 17 bases between them. The CDR3 runs to 15 residues. DNA of the CDR3: TGTGCCAGCAGCCCTACAGGCCACGCAGGCACTGAAGCTTTCTTT. It is translated as CASSPTGHAGTEAFF.

CDR3 nucleotide sequence: TGCAGCTACCGGGACAGACACTCTGGGGCCAACGTCCTGACTTTC. It codes for CSYRDRHSGANVLTF. V is TRBV29-1 and J is TRBJ2-6, with TRBD1 identical over 7 bases. CDR3 length: 15 residues. V dropped 8 bases and J dropped 0; count of bases not matched to a gene: 7. The germline V gene has CDR1 SQVTM and CDR2 ANQGSEA.

The chain is built from TRBV19 and TRBJ1-4, with no clear D. The CDR3 runs to 17 residues. CDR1 is LNHDA, CDR2 SQIVND, per germline (reference sequence). Trimming stripped 5 bases from V and 3 bases from J, with 19 bases between. Written as DNA, the CDR3 is TGTGCCAGTAGTGGAGAGATTTATTGGTGGGCTAATGAAAAACTGTTTTTT. Translated, it gives CASSGEIYWWANEKLFF.

This chain links TRBV5-4 with TRBJ1-6; a possible D gene is TRBD1 (6 bases). This CDR3 has 18 residues. Trimming pared 4 bases from V and 9 bases from J, leaving 26 bases between. Germline lookup yields CDR1 SGHNT and CDR2 YYREEE (reference sequence). The CDR3 DNA is TGTGCCAGCAGCATCGGGAAAAGGTCCTTGGGAGGGGGTTCACCCCTCCACTTT. It is translated as CASSIGKRSLGGGSPLHF.

In its sample, this clone was seen a few times. The chain couples TRBV28 to TRBJ1-2, with a possible D match to TRBD1 (5 bases). V dropped 11 bases and J dropped 3 bases, with 13 bases sitting between them. The CDR3 is 12 amino acids. Germline loops: CDR1 MDHEN, CDR2 SYDVKM. This chain's CDR3 is CAHGGGDYGYTF. CDR3 sequence (DNA): TGTGCCCACGGGGGAGGGGACTATGGCTACACCTTC.

This clone came up a few times. The rearrangement joins TRBV14 to TRBJ1-1; the D gene is possibly TRBD1 (5 bases). The CDR3 spans 15 residues. CDR1 is SGHDN and CDR2 is FVKESK in the germline V gene. V was pared by 0 bases and J by 0 bases, with 8 bases between. The CDR3 spells CASSQDAGLNTEAFF. The CDR3 DNA is TGTGCCAGCAGCCAAGATGCAGGGCTGAACACTGAAGCTTTCTTT. Full variable domain (rest looked up from reference TRBV14 and TRBJ1-1): EAGVTQFPSHSVIEKGQTVTLRCDPISGHDNLYWYRRVMGKEIKFLLHFVKESKQDESGMPNNRFLAERTGGTYSTLKVQPAELEDSGVYFCASSQDAGLNTEAFFGQGTRLTVV.

This chain links TRBV19 with TRBJ1-5; maybe TRBD1 (5 bases). Germline V gene lookup returns CDR1 LNHDA and CDR2 SQIVND (reference sequence). The V and J ends lost 6 bases and 0 bases respectively, with 21 bases between them. CDR3 length equals 18 residues. CDR3 nucleotides: TGTGCCAGTAGGACTACCTCCGGGGGGGGAGTTAGCAATCAGCCCCAGCATTTT. This sequence encodes CASRTTSGGGVSNQPQHF.

V and J are TRBV24-1 and TRBJ2-3, with TRBD2 matching 10 bases. CDR1 is KGHDR and CDR2 is SFDVKD in the germline V gene. Trimming cost V 0 bases and J 4 bases; bases outside gene matches: 6. The CDR3 is 17 residues long. The CDR3 region has the DNA TGTGCCACCAGTGATTTGAAGCGGGGGGGCTTGTCAGATACGCAGTATTTT. Protein sequence: CATSDLKRGGLSDTQYF.

The rearrangement links TRBV5-6 to TRBJ2-7; 8 nucleotides agree with TRBD1. After removal of 2 bases from V and 7 bases from J, the junction contained 8 bases not matched to a gene. The CDR3 has 14 amino acids. Germline CDR1 and CDR2: SGHDT and YYEEEE. This CDR3 reads CASSLFLRTGEQYF. The CDR3 DNA reads TGTGCCAGCAGCTTATTCCTCAGGACAGGGGAGCAGTACTTC.

This clone has just one count. The CDR3 DNA reads as TGTGCCATCAGTGATGGTCAGGGGGTATCACCCCTCCACTTT. Its protein product is CAISDGQGVSPLHF. The V gene is TRBV10-3, the J gene TRBJ1-6; 7 positions agree with TRBD1. The CDR3 totals 14 residues. Germline V CDR1 and CDR2: ENHRY, SYGVKD. V was clipped by 3 bases and J by 10 bases; unmatched bases: 6.

The chain uses TRBV4-1 and TRBJ1-1; TRBD1 aligns across 9 bases. The CDR3 runs 16 residues. CDR1 and CDR2 (germline): MGHRA, YSYEKL. Germline trimming cut 4 bases from V and 0 bases from J; bases unmatched to any gene: 6. CDR3 DNA: TGCGCCAGCAGCCCCTCCCGGACAGGGGTGAACACTGAAGCTTTCTTT. It yields the protein CASSPSRTGVNTEAFF.

The chain recombines TRBV7-8 with TRBJ2-7, with a tentative D call TRBD2 (6 bases). CDR1 SGHVS and CDR2 FQNEAQ come from the germline V gene. The CDR3 has 15 amino acids. V was shortened by 5 bases and J by 6 bases, with 20 bases between the two germline ends. CDR3 sequence reads: CASSQTRFGGSEQYF. CDR3 coding DNA: TGTGCCAGCAGCCAAACCCGGTTTGGGGGGAGCGAGCAGTACTTC.

This chain links TRBV28 with TRBJ1-5, with 9 bases aligning to TRBD1. J was trimmed by 1 base and V by 4 bases; bases with no gene match: 5. CDR1 and CDR2 (germline): MDHEN, SYDVKM. The CDR3 sequence is 16 residues long. In nucleotides, the CDR3 is TGTGCCAGCAGTTCCACAGGGGGCTCGAGCAATCAGCCCCAGCATTTT. Its protein product is CASSSTGGSSNQPQHF. Filled out from reference TRBV28 and TRBJ1-5, the complete variable domain reads DVKVTQSSRYLVKRTGEKVFLECVQDMDHENMFWYRQDPGLGLRLIYFSYDVKMKEKGDIPEGYSVSREKKERFSLILESASTNQTSMYLCASSSTGGSSNQPQHFGDGTRLSIL.

Judged by abundance, this clone is medium-sized. V gene TRBV6-6 combines with J gene TRBJ1-6, with D possibly matching TRBD1 (6 bases). The CDR3 has 16 residues. Trimming shortened V by 5 bases and J by 5 bases, and 16 bases separated the two germline ends. Germline values: CDR1 MNHNY, CDR2 SVGAGI (reference sequence). CDR3 sequence (DNA): TGTGCCAGCAGTCGATACGGACAGCCCGATAATTCACCCCTCCACTTT. Amino acid sequence: CASSRYGQPDNSPLHF.

V usage is TRBV28 and J usage is TRBJ1-4; D is perhaps TRBD1 (6 bases). This CDR3 is built from 14 residues. The germline V gene encodes CDR1 MDHEN and CDR2 SYDVKM. V lost 3 bases and J lost 8, with 13 bases in between. The DNA of the CDR3 is TGTGCCAGCAGTTTGGGCAGGGGTAGGGAAAAACTGTTTTTT. This translates into CASSLGRGREKLFF.

The chain employs TRBV28 and TRBJ1-6, with 12 bases matching TRBD1. Germline CDR1 MDHEN, CDR2 SYDVKM. J gave up 6 bases and V 4 bases, and 7 bases lay outside the gene matches. The CDR3 extends over 17 amino acids. The CDR3 is CASSSYRDRGLNSPLHF. Here the CDR3 DNA reads TGTGCCAGCAGTTCCTACCGGGACAGGGGGCTTAATTCACCCCTCCACTTT.

The chain has TRBV19 and TRBJ1-6; D perhaps matches TRBD1 (5 bases). Germline CDR1 LNHDA, CDR2 SQIVND (reference sequence). The CDR3 is 15 amino acids. V lost 3 bases to trimming and J lost 10 bases, with 16 bases between them. In nucleotides, the CDR3 is TGTGCCAGTAGTATGTCCAGGGCCGGGGGGTCACCCCTCCACTTT. The encoded protein is CASSMSRAGGSPLHF. Looking up the rest from reference TRBV19 and TRBJ1-6 gives the full variable domain: DGGITQSPKYLFRKEGQNVTLSCEQNLNHDAMYWYRQDPGQGLRLIYYSQIVNDFQKGDIAEGYSVSREKKESFPLTVTSAQKNPTAFYLCASSMSRAGGSPLHFGNGTRLTVT.

The V and J genes are TRBV6-5 and TRBJ2-4; 7 bases fit TRBD2. There are 14 residues in the CDR3. The ends lost 5 bases at V and 4 bases at J; junction bases unmatched: 5. Germline CDR1 MNHEY, CDR2 SVGAGI. The CDR3 reads CASSPSGVKNIQYF. Here the CDR3 DNA reads TGTGCCAGCAGTCCCAGCGGGGTAAAAAACATTCAGTACTTC.

The J gene is TRBJ2-1, the V gene TRBV19; 9 bases map to TRBD2. This CDR3 spans 14 amino acids. Germline values: CDR1 LNHDA, CDR2 SQIVND (reference sequence). The junction had 3 bases not matched to a gene; V was cut back by 8 bases and J by 1 base. The CDR3 here is CASRLAASYNEQFF. The CDR3 nucleotides are TGTGCCAGTCGACTAGCGGCGTCCTACAATGAGCAGTTCTTC.

This clone was detected once. This rearrangement joins TRBV28 to TRBJ1-2; D gene ambiguous. This CDR3 region has 13 residues. Germline loops: CDR1 MDHEN, CDR2 SYDVKM. Trimming shortened V by 7 bases and J by 0 bases, and 9 bases separated the two germline ends. The CDR3 region is CASKTHANYGYTF. In DNA form, the CDR3 reads TGTGCCAGCAAAACACACGCTAACTATGGCTACACCTTC.

This chain connects TRBV11-2 to TRBJ2-7; TRBD1 matches at 7 bases. Germline V lookup: CDR1 SGHAT, CDR2 FQNNGV. The length of the CDR3 is 15 residues. The V segment lost 0 bases and the J segment 1 base; nucleotides outside the gene matches: 3. Here the CDR3 DNA reads TGTGCCAGCAGCTTAGAATTGGGACAGTCCTACGAGCAGTACGTC. It yields the protein CASSLELGQSYEQYV.

V is TRBV4-3 and J is TRBJ2-3, with TRBD2 matching 11 bases. Germline CDR1 LGHNA, CDR2 YSLEER. V shed 1 base and J 2 bases; nucleotides not matched to a gene: 11. The CDR3 is 19 residues long. The DNA for the CDR3 is TGCGCCAGCAGCCAAGGCTTACTAGCGGGAGATGGGGTCACAGATACGCAGTATTTT. As protein: CASSQGLLAGDGVTDTQYF.

The CDR3 protein is CASSPNRGNGNTIYF. The CDR3 DNA reads as TGTGCCAGCAGCCCCAACAGGGGAAATGGAAACACCATATATTTT. V usage is TRBV28 and J usage is TRBJ1-3, with TRBD1 matching 7 bases. Germline assignment: CDR1 MDHEN and CDR2 SYDVKM. This CDR3 has 15 amino acids. The V segment lost 6 bases and the J segment 3 bases; nucleotides outside the gene matches: 8.

A single count supports this clone. V gene TRBV23-1 combines with J gene TRBJ1-2; D is perhaps TRBD1 (6 bases). TRBV23-1 is an open reading frame, and its role is uncertain. With 0 bases removed from V and 6 bases from J, the gap between germline ends came to 8 bases. The CDR3 sequence is 13 residues long. The CDR3 sequence: CASSQSGGHGYTF. Written as DNA, the CDR3 is TGCGCCAGCAGTCAATCAGGGGGTCATGGCTACACCTTC.

The V call is TRBV7-6, the J call TRBJ2-6; TRBD1 aligns across 8 bases. Germline CDR1 SGHVS, CDR2 FNYEAQ. The V segment lost 4 bases and the J segment 4 bases; nucleotides outside the gene matches: 6. The CDR3 covers 16 residues. CDR3 amino acids: CASSYWTGTGANVLTF. In nucleotides, the CDR3 is TGTGCCAGCAGCTACTGGACAGGGACCGGGGCCAACGTCCTGACTTTC.

The chain employs TRBV6-2 or TRBV6-3 and TRBJ2-7; D possibly corresponds to TRBD2 (5 bases). Germline lookup yields CDR1 MNHEY and CDR2 SVGEGT. V gave up 4 bases and J gave up 6 bases, with 13 bases separating them. This CDR3 has 13 amino acids. The CDR3 reads CASSSTVGVEQYV. The CDR3 region has the DNA TGTGCCAGCAGTTCCACCGTCGGGGTCGAGCAGTACGTC.

J is TRBJ2-3 and V is TRBV15; D unresolved. From germline, CDR1 is LNHNV and CDR2 YYDKDF (reference sequence). V was shortened by 0 bases and J by 2 bases, with 6 bases between the two germline ends. The CDR3 totals 14 residues. The CDR3 protein is CATSRDLLTDTQYF. The CDR3 nucleotides read TGTGCCACCAGCAGAGATCTACTCACAGATACGCAGTATTTT.

The CDR3 loop is CASSLAGGKTEAFF. The CDR3 nucleotides are TGTGCCAGCAGCTTAGCCGGAGGGAAAACTGAAGCTTTCTTT. The chain links TRBV7-9 to TRBJ1-1; D not certain. The V gene lost 0 bases and the J gene lost 5 bases, with 10 bases spanning the gap. CDR1 is SEHNR, CDR2 FQNEAQ, per germline (reference sequence). The CDR3 totals 14 residues.

The chain links TRBV28 to TRBJ1-5; maybe TRBD1 (5 bases). This CDR3 comprises 15 residues. The germline V and J ends were trimmed by 2 bases and 2 bases, with 10 bases remaining between them. CDR1 and CDR2 (germline): MDHEN, SYDVKM. The CDR3 nucleotides are TGTGCCAGCAGTTTAGGGGGGGGTGGCAATCAGCCCCAGCATTTT. This gives the protein CASSLGGGGNQPQHF.

This chain joins TRBV14 and TRBJ2-5; maybe TRBD1 (6 bases). Germline CDR1 is SGHDN and CDR2 is FVKESK. The CDR3 has 15 residues. Trimming removed 1 base from V and 1 base from J, with 10 bases in between. The DNA of the CDR3 is TGTGCCAGCAGCCAAGGACAGGCAATCCAAGAGACCCAGTACTTC. Translation gives CASSQGQAIQETQYF.

The V call is TRBV29-1, the J call TRBJ2-1; the match to TRBD2 covers 12 bases. The CDR3 extends over 15 amino acids. V lost 3 bases and J lost 6; bases outside the gene matches: 6. Germline assignment: CDR1 SQVTM and CDR2 ANQGSEA. DNA for the CDR3: TGCAGCGTTGATCCTAGCGGGGGGGGGCCCAATGAGCAGTTCTTC. Protein sequence: CSVDPSGGGPNEQFF.

Points on this clone: This sample includes further DNA sequences coding for the same CDR3. The genes are TRBV6-2 or TRBV6-3 and TRBJ1-1; TRBD1 aligns across 7 bases. There are 14 residues in the CDR3. The germline V gene has CDR1 MNHEY and CDR2 SVGEGT. The trim removed 4 bases at V and 5 bases at J, leaving 7 bases unmatched. The CDR3 loop reads CASSSHRGKTEAFF. In nucleotides, the CDR3 is TGTGCCAGCAGTTCCCACAGGGGAAAAACTGAAGCTTTCTTT.